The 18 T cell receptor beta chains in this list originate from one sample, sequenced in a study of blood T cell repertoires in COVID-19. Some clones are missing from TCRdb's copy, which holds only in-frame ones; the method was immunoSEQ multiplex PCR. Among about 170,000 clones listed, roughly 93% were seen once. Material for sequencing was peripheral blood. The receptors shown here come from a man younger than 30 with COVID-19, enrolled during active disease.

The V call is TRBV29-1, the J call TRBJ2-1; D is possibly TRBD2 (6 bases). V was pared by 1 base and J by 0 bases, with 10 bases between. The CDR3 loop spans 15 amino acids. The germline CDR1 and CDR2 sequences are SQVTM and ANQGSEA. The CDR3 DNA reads TGCAGCGTTGAAGTCTACGGGAGCTCCTACAATGAGCAGTTCTTC. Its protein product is CSVEVYGSSYNEQFF.

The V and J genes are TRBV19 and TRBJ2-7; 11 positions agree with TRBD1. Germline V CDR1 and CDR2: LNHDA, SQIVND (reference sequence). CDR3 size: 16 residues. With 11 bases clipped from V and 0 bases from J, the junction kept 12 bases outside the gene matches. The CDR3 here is CAPDPDRGLYSYEQYF. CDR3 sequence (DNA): TGTGCCCCAGACCCGGACAGGGGGCTTTACTCCTACGAGCAGTACTTC.

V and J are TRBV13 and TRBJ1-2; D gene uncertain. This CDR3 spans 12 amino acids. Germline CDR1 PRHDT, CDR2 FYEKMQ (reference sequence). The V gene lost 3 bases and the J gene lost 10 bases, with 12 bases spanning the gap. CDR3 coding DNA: TGTGCCAGCAGCTTCTACCGCCGCTACTACACCTTC. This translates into CASSFYRRYYTF.

The CDR3 reads CASSTLANTGELFF. The CDR3 region has the DNA TGCGCCAGCAGCACTCTAGCGAACACCGGGGAGCTGTTTTTT. This sequence joins TRBV5-1 and TRBJ2-2; D is unresolved. CDR1 and CDR2 from the germline V gene are SGHRS and YFSETQ. This CDR3 is built from 14 residues. Trimming left V 4 bases short and J 0 bases short, with 7 bases between.

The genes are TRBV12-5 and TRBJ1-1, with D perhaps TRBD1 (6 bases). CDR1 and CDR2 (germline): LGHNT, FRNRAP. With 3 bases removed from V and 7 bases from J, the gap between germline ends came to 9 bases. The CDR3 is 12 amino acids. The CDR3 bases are TGTGCTAGTGGTTTTAGGACAGATGAAGCTTTCTTT. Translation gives CASGFRTDEAFF.

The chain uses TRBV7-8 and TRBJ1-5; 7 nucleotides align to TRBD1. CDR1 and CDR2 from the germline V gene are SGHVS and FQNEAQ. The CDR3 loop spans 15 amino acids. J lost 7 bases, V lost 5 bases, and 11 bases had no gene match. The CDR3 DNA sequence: TGTGCCAGCAGCGGCAGACAGGGTTTCAGCCAGCCCCAGCATTTT. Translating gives CASSGRQGFSQPQHF.

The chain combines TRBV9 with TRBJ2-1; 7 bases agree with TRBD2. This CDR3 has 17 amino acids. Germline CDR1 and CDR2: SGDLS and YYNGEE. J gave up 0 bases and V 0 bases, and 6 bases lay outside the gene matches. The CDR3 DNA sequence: TGTGCCAGCAGCGTAGGGCTAGCGGAGAGCTCCTACAATGAGCAGTTCTTC. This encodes CASSVGLAESSYNEQFF.

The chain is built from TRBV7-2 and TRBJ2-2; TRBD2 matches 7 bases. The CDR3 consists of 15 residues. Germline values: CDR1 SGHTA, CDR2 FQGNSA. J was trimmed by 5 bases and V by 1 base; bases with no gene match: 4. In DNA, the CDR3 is TGTGCCAGCAGCTTAGTAGGGGAGGGGACCGGGGAGCTGTTTTTT. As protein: CASSLVGEGTGELFF.

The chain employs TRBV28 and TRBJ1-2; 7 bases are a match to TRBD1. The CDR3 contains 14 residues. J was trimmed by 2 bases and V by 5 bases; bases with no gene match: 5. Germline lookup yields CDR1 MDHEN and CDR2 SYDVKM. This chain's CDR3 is CASSGTGDNYGYTF. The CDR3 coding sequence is TGTGCCAGCAGTGGAACAGGGGACAACTATGGCTACACCTTC.

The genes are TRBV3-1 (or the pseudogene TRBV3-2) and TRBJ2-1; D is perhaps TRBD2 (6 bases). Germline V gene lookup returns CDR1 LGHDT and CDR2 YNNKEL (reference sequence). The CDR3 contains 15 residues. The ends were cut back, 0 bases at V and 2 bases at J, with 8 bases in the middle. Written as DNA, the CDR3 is TGTGCCAGCAGCCAAGATACGGGAGCCTACAATGAGCAGTTCTTC. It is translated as CASSQDTGAYNEQFF.

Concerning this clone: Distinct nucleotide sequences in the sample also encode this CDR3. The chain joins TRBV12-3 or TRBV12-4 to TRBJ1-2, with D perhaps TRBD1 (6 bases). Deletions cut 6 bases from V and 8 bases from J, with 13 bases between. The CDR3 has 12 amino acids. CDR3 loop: CASRTGSGGYTF. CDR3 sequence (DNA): TGTGCCAGCAGAACAGGGTCAGGCGGCTACACCTTC.

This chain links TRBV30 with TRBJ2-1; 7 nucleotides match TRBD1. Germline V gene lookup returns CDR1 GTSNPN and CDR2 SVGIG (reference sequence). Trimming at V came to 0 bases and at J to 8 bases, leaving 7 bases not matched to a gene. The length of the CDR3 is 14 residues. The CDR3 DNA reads TGTGCCTGGAGTGTAGCACAGGGGATCGATGAGCAGTTCTTC. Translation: CAWSVAQGIDEQFF.

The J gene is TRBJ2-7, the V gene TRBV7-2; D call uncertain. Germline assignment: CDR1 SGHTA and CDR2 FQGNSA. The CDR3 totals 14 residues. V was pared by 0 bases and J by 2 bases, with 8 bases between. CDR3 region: CASSLASRTYEQYF. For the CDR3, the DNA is TGTGCCAGCAGCTTAGCGTCTAGGACCTACGAGCAGTACTTC.

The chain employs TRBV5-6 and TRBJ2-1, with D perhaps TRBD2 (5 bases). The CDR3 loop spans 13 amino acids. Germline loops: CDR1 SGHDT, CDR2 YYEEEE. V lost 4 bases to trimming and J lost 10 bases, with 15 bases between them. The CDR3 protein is CASSPPLALEQFF. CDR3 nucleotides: TGTGCCAGCAGCCCCCCTCTAGCTCTAGAGCAGTTCTTC.

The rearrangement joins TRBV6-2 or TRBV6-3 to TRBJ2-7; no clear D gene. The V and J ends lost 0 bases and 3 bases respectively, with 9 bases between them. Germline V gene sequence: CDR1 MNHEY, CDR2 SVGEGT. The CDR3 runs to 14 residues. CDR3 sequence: CASSYSNAVYEQYF. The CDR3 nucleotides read TGTGCCAGCAGTTACTCGAATGCGGTCTACGAGCAGTACTTC.

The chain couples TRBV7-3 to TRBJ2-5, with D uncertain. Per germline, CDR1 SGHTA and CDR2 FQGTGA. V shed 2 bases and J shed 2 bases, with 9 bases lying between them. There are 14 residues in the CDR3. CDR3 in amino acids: CASSLGSAQETQYF. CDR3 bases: TGTGCCAGCAGCTTAGGCAGCGCACAAGAGACCCAGTACTTC. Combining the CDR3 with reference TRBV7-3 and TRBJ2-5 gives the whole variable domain GAGVSQTPSNKVTEKGKYVELRCDPISGHTALYWYRQSLGQGPEFLIYFQGTGAADDSGLPNDRFFAVRPEGSVSTLKIQRTERGDSAVYLCASSLGSAQETQYFGPGTRLLVL.

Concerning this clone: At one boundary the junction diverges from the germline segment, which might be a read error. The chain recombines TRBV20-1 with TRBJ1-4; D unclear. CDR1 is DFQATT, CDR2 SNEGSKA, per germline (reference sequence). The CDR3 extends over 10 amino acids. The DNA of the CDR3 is TGCAGTGCGTTTCAGGAAAAACTGCTTTTT. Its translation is CSAFQEKLLF.

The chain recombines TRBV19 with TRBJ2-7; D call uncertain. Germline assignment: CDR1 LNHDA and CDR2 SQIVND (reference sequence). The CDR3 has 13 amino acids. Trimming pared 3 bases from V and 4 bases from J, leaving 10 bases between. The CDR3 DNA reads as TGTGCCAGTAGTATTTTACTCGGTTACGAGCAGTACTTC. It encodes CASSILLGYEQYF.